This entry is about one T cell receptor beta chain. Original processing notes: Estimation of nucleated cell counts was performed using reference gene primer amplification. Profiled with immunoSEQ multiplex PCR; TCRdb holds only in-frame clones, not every one. The DNA gave D and trimming, while V, J and clone size come from that table. Altogether 270,000 or so clones are present, nearly 90% being singletons, with the ten largest covering around 10%. This CDR3 spans 14 amino acids. Germline assignment: CDR1 SNHLY and CDR2 FYNNEI. The trim removed 3 bases at V and 7 bases at J, leaving 2 bases unmatched. Seattle's enrolled individuals joined amid active infection and were then monitored longitudinally. The data were obtained in a study of blood T cell repertoires in COVID-19. Study as a whole: The United States, Italy and Spain supplied acute and convalescent COVID-19 samples. From T cells, B-cell-depleted T cells, or PBMCs came the material, which was cDNA or gDNA.

The chain links TRBV2 to TRBJ1-6, with TRBD1 identical over 8 bases. The sample was peripheral blood. This TCR was sampled from a woman in her twenties or thirties with COVID-19, enrolled during active disease. The CDR3 spells CASSETGANSPLHF. As DNA, the CDR3 is TGTGCCAGCAGTGAGACAGGGGCCAATTCACCCCTCCACTTT.